The 14 T cell receptor beta chains in this list originate from one sample, sequenced in a study of radiotherapy plus CTLA-4 blockade in lung cancer. Profiled with immunoSEQ multiplex PCR; TCRdb holds only in-frame clones, not every one. The table has more than 65,000 clones, 80% to 85% seen once. The sample was peripheral blood, taken from a patient treated with radiotherapy plus ipilimumab. These receptors came from a human donor with non-small cell lung cancer who had stable disease on radiotherapy plus ipilimumab.

This clone was counted once. The chain employs TRBV27 and TRBJ1-3; 7 nucleotides agree with TRBD1. The CDR3 consists of 15 residues. Germline values: CDR1 MNHEY, CDR2 SMNVEV (reference sequence). V lost 5 bases and J lost 1; bases outside the gene matches: 5. The CDR3 DNA reads as TGTGCCAGCAGTCCTACAGGGGCATCTGGAAACACCATATATTTT. This codes for CASSPTGASGNTIYF.

This chain links TRBV6-5 with TRBJ2-7; tentatively, D is TRBD2 (6 bases). The CDR3 runs to 11 residues. Trimming cost V 8 bases and J 2 bases, with 7 bases left between them. Germline CDR1 MNHEY, CDR2 SVGAGI. The CDR3 here is CASWGAYEQYF. The CDR3 coding sequence is TGTGCCAGCTGGGGGGCCTACGAGCAGTACTTC.

V is TRBV2 and J is TRBJ1-4, with D hard to call. In germline, CDR1 is SNHLY, CDR2 FYNNEI. Trimming shortened V by 7 bases and J by 10 bases, and 10 bases separated the two germline ends. The CDR3 extends over 11 amino acids. CDR3 nucleotide sequence: TGTGCCAGCATGAGGGCGGGAAAACTGTTTTTT. Its protein is CASMRAGKLFF.

This chain uses TRBV7-8 with TRBJ1-5; 11 bases fit TRBD1. The CDR3 is 16 amino acids. Unmatched junction bases numbered 2, after V lost 4 bases and J lost 0 bases. Germline CDR1 reads SGHVS; CDR2 reads FQNEAQ. Here the CDR3 reads CASSSDRGLSNQPQHF. The CDR3 DNA is TGTGCCAGCAGCTCGGACAGGGGGCTTAGCAATCAGCCCCAGCATTTT.

This chain connects TRBV29-1 to TRBJ2-7, with unresolved D. The germline CDR1 and CDR2 sequences are SQVTM and ANQGSEA. V lost 4 bases to trimming and J lost 5 bases, with 9 bases between them. The CDR3 extends over 11 amino acids. The CDR3 DNA is TGCAGCGTTGCCGGCACCGACGAGCAGTACTTC. Encoded protein: CSVAGTDEQYF.

The rearrangement links TRBV4-2 to TRBJ2-4; the D call may be TRBD1 or TRBD2 (5 bases each). Germline loops: CDR1 LGHNA, CDR2 YNFKEQ. V was clipped by 3 bases and J by 9 bases, with 12 bases between them. The CDR3 spans 13 residues. The CDR3 DNA sequence: TGTGCCAGCAGCCAGGGGGTAGATGGCATTCAGTACTTC. As protein: CASSQGVDGIQYF.

The V gene is TRBV2, the J gene TRBJ2-3; 10 bases map to TRBD1. The ends lost 5 bases at V and 4 bases at J; junction bases unmatched: 3. The CDR3 has 14 amino acids. Per germline, CDR1 SNHLY and CDR2 FYNNEI. In DNA, the CDR3 is TGTGCCAGCAGTTGGACAGGGGGGTCAGATACGCAGTATTTT. Protein sequence: CASSWTGGSDTQYF.

In regard to this clone: Additional DNA sequences in this sample encode the identical CDR3. The gene calls are TRBV6-4 and TRBJ2-1; 7 nucleotides align to TRBD1. There are 14 residues in the CDR3. J lost 6 bases, V lost 4 bases, and 6 bases had no gene match. From germline, CDR1 is MRHNA and CDR2 SNTAGT. CDR3 sequence: CASSVAGGRNEQFF. The CDR3, as DNA: TGTGCCAGCAGTGTCGCAGGGGGTCGCAATGAGCAGTTCTTC.

V is TRBV5-6 and J is TRBJ2-7, with 9 positions matching TRBD2. Germline loops: CDR1 SGHDT, CDR2 YYEEEE. The CDR3 has 16 residues. With 9 bases clipped from V and 6 bases from J, the junction kept 19 bases outside the gene matches. CDR3 bases: TGTGCCACCCACCCATTTTCGGTAGCGGGAGTTTTCGAGCAGTACTTC. It encodes CATHPFSVAGVFEQYF.

The CDR3 DNA reads as TGTGCCAGCAGTTTATCCACACTTTCAAGGGGCTACACCTTC. Its translation is CASSLSTLSRGYTF. The J gene is TRBJ1-2, the V gene TRBV27; no definite D call. The CDR3 contains 14 residues. Trimming took 0 bases from V and 8 from J, leaving 13 bases between them. In germline, CDR1 is MNHEY, CDR2 SMNVEV (reference sequence).

The chain recombines TRBV28 with TRBJ1-5; the D is unclear. Trimming shortened V by 7 bases and J by 0 bases, and 13 bases separated the two germline ends. Per the germline V gene, CDR1 is MDHEN and CDR2 is SYDVKM. CDR3 length equals 15 residues. CDR3 amino acids: CASNGKDLSNQPQHF. The CDR3 bases are TGTGCCAGCAATGGGAAAGATCTTAGCAATCAGCCCCAGCATTTT.

The V gene is TRBV11-2, the J gene TRBJ2-7; D remains unclear. Germline V gene sequence: CDR1 SGHAT, CDR2 FQNNGV. Trimming removed 0 bases from V and 1 base from J, with 7 bases in between. CDR3 length equals 14 residues. In DNA, the CDR3 is TGTGCCAGCAGCTTAGATGGCGGATCCTACGAGCAGTACTTC. Translation: CASSLDGGSYEQYF.

Turning to this clone: This is likely a read error, given that the CDR3 carries no conserved phenylalanine or tryptophan at its end. This chain joins TRBV28 and TRBJ1-2; D perhaps matches TRBD1 (6 bases). This CDR3 contains 15 residues. With 4 bases removed from V and 5 bases from J, the gap between germline ends came to 17 bases. The germline V gene encodes CDR1 MDHEN and CDR2 SYDVKM. CDR3 protein: CASSSRARGKYGYTL. The DNA for the CDR3 is TGTGCCAGCAGTTCCCGAGCCAGGGGAAAATATGGCTACACCCTC.

The chain combines TRBV18 with TRBJ1-2; D not resolved. Germline V gene lookup returns CDR1 KGHSH and CDR2 LQKENI. Deletions cut 2 bases from V and 8 bases from J, with 15 bases between. The CDR3 sequence is 14 residues long. The CDR3, as DNA: TGTGCCAGCTCACCAATCTCACGTCCACACGGCTACACCTTC. Amino acids: CASSPISRPHGYTF.